The clone carrying this TCR beta chain is a singleton in its sample. CDR1 is SGHVS, CDR2 FQNEAQ, per germline. V was clipped by 1 base and J by 3 bases, with 4 bases between them. The CDR3 totals 13 residues. This record comes from a study of CD8+ T cells in alopecia areata. Across the whole study: Twice daily, treated patients received 5 to 10 mg of oral tofacitinib.

Sequencing used cDNA as its template, made by extracting RNA and reverse transcribing it. Some clones are missing from TCRdb's copy, which holds only in-frame ones; the method was immunoSEQ multiplex PCR. The sample carries about 200,000 clones, 57% recorded once. The rearrangement links TRBV7-8 to TRBJ2-4; D unresolved. Material: CD4+ T cells sorted from blood, obtained at week 0. The origin of this receptor is a human donor with alopecia areata. The CDR3: CASSLDFKNIQYF. As DNA, the CDR3 is TGTGCCAGCAGCTTAGATTTCAAAAACATTCAGTACTTC. Drawing the rest from reference TRBV7-8 and TRBJ2-4, the complete variable domain is GAGVSQSPRYKVAKRGQDVALRCDPISGHVSLFWYQQALGQGPEFLTYFQNEAQLDKSGLPSDRFFAERPEGSVSTLKIQRTQQEDSAVYLCASSLDFKNIQYFGAGTRLSVL.